This entry lists 5 T cell receptor beta chains sequenced from one sample in a study of T cell responses to AZD1222 COVID-19 vaccine (dated by TCRdb to the early 2020s). The library was made by the immunoSEQ multiplex PCR assay. The table was pulled from immuneACCESS by TCRdb, which kept in-frame rearrangements only. Such tables lose some clones; where checked, under half of the loss comes from unresolved V genes, and the rest has no known cause. The sample contains about 100,000 clones, around 91% of them found a single time. About 20% of the sample is taken by the ten largest. Interpreted using the paper, the time point label stands for: baseline before first vaccination. The sample in question was peripheral blood, obtained on day 0 of AZD1222 vaccination. The receptors derive from an adult in good health.

This chain uses TRBV7-2 with TRBJ2-3; 10 bases align to TRBD2. J gave up 1 base and V 3 bases, and 4 bases lay outside the gene matches. In germline, CDR1 is SGHTA, CDR2 FQGNSA. The CDR3 runs to 16 residues. The chain's CDR3 is CASSLQGTSGTDTQYF. The CDR3 DNA is TGTGCCAGCAGCTTGCAGGGGACTAGCGGCACAGATACGCAGTATTTT.

The chain uses TRBV7-9 and TRBJ2-1; 7 bases align to TRBD1. The CDR3 runs 17 residues. The J segment lost 7 bases and the V segment lost 1 base, leaving 13 bases of the junction unmatched. CDR1 is SEHNR and CDR2 is FQNEAQ in the germline V gene (reference sequence). The CDR3 coding sequence is TGTGCCAGCAGCTTAGGAGGGGGCCGCGCCTTCTTAAATGAGCAGTTCTTC. Protein sequence: CASSLGGGRAFLNEQFF.

CDR3 nucleotides: TGTGCCAGCAGCTCTCAGAGGCTAGCGGGGGTGAACACCGGGGAGCTGTTTTTT. Translation: CASSSQRLAGVNTGELFF. The chain links TRBV7-2 to TRBJ2-2; TRBD2 matches at 10 bases. Per the germline V gene, CDR1 is SGHTA and CDR2 is FQGNSA. J gave up 1 base and V 4 bases, and 9 bases lay outside the gene matches. The CDR3 loop spans 18 amino acids. Combining the CDR3 with reference TRBV7-2 and TRBJ2-2 gives the whole variable domain GAGVSQSPSNKVTEKGKDVELRCDPISGHTALYWYRQSLGQGLEFLIYFQGNSAPDKSGLPSDRFSAERTGGSVSTLTIQRTQQEDSAVYLCASSSQRLAGVNTGELFFGEGSRLTVL.

Comments on this clone: This sample also contains other DNA sequences that code for the same CDR3. V and J are TRBV19 and TRBJ2-3; TRBD2 aligns across 8 bases. Trimming at V came to 5 bases and at J to 2 bases, leaving 3 bases not matched to a gene. Germline CDR1 LNHDA, CDR2 SQIVND (reference sequence). The CDR3 loop spans 14 amino acids. CDR3 nucleotide sequence: TGTGCCAGTAGTGTGGGACTAGTCACAGATACGCAGTATTTT. This sequence encodes CASSVGLVTDTQYF.

V usage is TRBV19 and J usage is TRBJ1-2; 7 bases match TRBD1. The germline V gene has CDR1 LNHDA and CDR2 SQIVND (reference sequence). J lost 14 bases, V lost 2 bases, and 14 bases had no gene match. The CDR3 has 14 amino acids. For the CDR3, the DNA is TGTGCCAGTAGTATACCCGGGACAGCGGTTGCCGGGACCTTC. It codes for CASSIPGTAVAGTF.